The 6 T cell receptor beta chains below come from one sample, sequenced in a study of T cells in Graves' hyperthyroidism and ophthalmopathy. Amplification of TCR beta CDR3 regions was performed using RNA transcripts as template. The TCR CDR3 first-round RT-PCR relied on the HTBI primer set. In TCRdb, the multiplex PCR reads were re-called with MiXCR into one record per CDR3 protein. The sample lists 620,000 or so distinct CDR3 sequences; 14% were seen once. Sample: blood. The source of these receptors is a woman aged 50 to 65 with Graves' ophthalmopathy.

There are many counts of this clonotype. The V gene is TRBV7-2, the J gene TRBJ2-1; D perhaps matches TRBD2 (6 bases). The V gene lost 4 bases and the J gene lost 8 bases, with 15 bases spanning the gap. CDR3 length equals 14 residues. Germline V CDR1 and CDR2: SGHTA, FQGNSA. The CDR3: CASSSRLVSYEQFF. CDR3 bases: TGTGCCAGCAGCTCCAGACTAGTTTCCTATGAGCAGTTCTTC.

This clonotype was found a few times. The chain uses TRBV9 and TRBJ2-2; D perhaps matches TRBD2 (5 bases). The germline V and J ends were trimmed by 0 bases and 3 bases, with 18 bases remaining between them. The CDR3 covers 18 residues. Germline lookup yields CDR1 SGDLS and CDR2 YYNGEE. The CDR3 is CASSVGIGGETDTGELFF. CDR3 coding DNA: TGTGCCAGCAGCGTAGGAATTGGTGGGGAGACCGACACCGGGGAGCTGTTTTTT.

About this clonotype: A much larger clone differs from this one at a single base, so this may be a read error. The chain couples TRBV28 to TRBJ2-7; D unresolved. Germline CDR1 reads MDHEN; CDR2 reads SYDVKM. The CDR3 sequence is 14 residues long. Here the CDR3 DNA reads TGTGCCGGCAGTTTTCGAGTGGCGGTATACGAGCAGTACTTC. Its translation is CAGSFRVAVYEQYF.

This clonotype was found many times. The chain is built from TRBV20-1 and TRBJ2-3; 11 bases fit TRBD2. The V gene's germline CDR1 is DFQATT and CDR2 SNEGSKA (reference sequence). Trimming removed 1 base from V and 4 bases from J; junction bases left unmatched: 10. The CDR3 covers 17 residues. CDR3 DNA sequence: TGCAGTGCTAGAGCTTACGCAGTAGCGGGAGGGCCAGATACGCAGTATTTT. Amino acids: CSARAYAVAGGPDTQYF.

This clonotype showed up many times. The chain joins TRBV29-1 to TRBJ2-7; D is ambiguous. The CDR3 loop spans 12 amino acids. Germline V gene data show CDR1 as SQVTM and CDR2 as ANQGSEA. Deletions cut 7 bases from V and 1 base from J, with 11 bases between. Here the CDR3 DNA reads TGCAGCGCCTGGACCGATTCCTACGAGCAGTACTTC. Its translation is CSAWTDSYEQYF.

In its sample, this clonotype was seen a few times. V usage is TRBV12-3 or TRBV12-4 and J usage is TRBJ2-3; TRBD2 agrees at 7 bases. Trimming at V came to 5 bases and at J to 2 bases, leaving 4 bases not matched to a gene. The CDR3 is 14 amino acids. Written as DNA, the CDR3 is TGTGCCAGCAGTGTCGGGGGGTTCACAGATACGCAGTATTTT. It yields the protein CASSVGGFTDTQYF.